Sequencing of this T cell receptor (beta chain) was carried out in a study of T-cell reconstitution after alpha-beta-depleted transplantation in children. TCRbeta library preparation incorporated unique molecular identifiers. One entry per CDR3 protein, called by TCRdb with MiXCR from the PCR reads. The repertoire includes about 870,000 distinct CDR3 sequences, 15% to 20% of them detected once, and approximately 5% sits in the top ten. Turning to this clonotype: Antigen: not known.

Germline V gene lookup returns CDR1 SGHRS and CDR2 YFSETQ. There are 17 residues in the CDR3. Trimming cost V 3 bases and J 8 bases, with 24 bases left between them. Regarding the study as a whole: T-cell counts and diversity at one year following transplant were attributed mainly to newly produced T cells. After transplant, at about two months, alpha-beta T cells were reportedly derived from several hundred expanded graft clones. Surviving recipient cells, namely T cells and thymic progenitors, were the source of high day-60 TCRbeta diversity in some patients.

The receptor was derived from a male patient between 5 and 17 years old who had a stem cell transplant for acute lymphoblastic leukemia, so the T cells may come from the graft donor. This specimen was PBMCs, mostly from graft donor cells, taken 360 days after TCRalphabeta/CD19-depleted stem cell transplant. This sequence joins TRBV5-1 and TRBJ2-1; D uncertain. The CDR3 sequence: CASSSTGGSLRRDEQFF. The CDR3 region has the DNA TGCGCCAGCAGCTCCACCGGTGGATCTCTCCGTAGAGATGAGCAGTTCTTC.